This record concerns one TCR beta chain sequence. These data belong to a study of cytomegalovirus exposure and HLA in healthy donors. The method was immunoSEQ multiplex PCR; TCRdb's version includes in-frame clones alone and lacks a portion of them. This sample yields under 300,000 clones, of which just over 85% are seen a single time; 0.95% to 1.1% belongs to the top ten. CDR1 is SNHLY, CDR2 FYNNEI, per germline. The V end was cut by 3 bases, the J end by 3 bases, with 8 bases between. The CDR3 runs to 14 residues. Sequenced input: PBMCs. This TCR came from a woman aged 18-29 years in good health and CMV-seronegative. The genes are TRBV2 and TRBJ2-2; weak D call: TRBD1 (5 bases). The CDR3 nucleotides read TGTGCCAGCAGTGAGGGGCGAGACACCGGGGAGCTGTTTTTT. It is translated as CASSEGRDTGELFF. Combining the CDR3 with reference TRBV2 and TRBJ2-2 gives the whole variable domain EPEVTQTPSHQVTQMGQEVILRCVPISNHLYFYWYRQILGQKVEFLVSFYNNEISEKSEIFDDQFSVERPDGSNFTLKIRSTKLEDSAMYFCASSEGRDTGELFFGEGSRLTVL.